The 10 T cell receptor beta chains reported below all come from one sample, sequenced in a study of beta chain features in type 1 diabetes. The authors reverse transcribed all of the isolated RNA, so sequencing captured expressed TCRB transcripts. Produced via immunoSEQ multiplex PCR; TCRdb's table is partial and in-frame only. Counted here are hundreds of thousands of clones, around 12% occurring once; the ten biggest clones make up roughly 0.015%. The sample taken for sequencing was naive CD4+ T cells from blood. These receptors were collected from a man aged 18 to 29 in good health.

V is TRBV7-9 and J is TRBJ1-6; D is perhaps TRBD1 (6 bases). V was cut by 5 bases and J by 11 bases, with 19 bases left in between. The CDR3 has 15 amino acids. The germline gives CDR1 SEHNR, CDR2 FQNEAQ (reference sequence). The CDR3 region has the DNA TGTGCCAGCAGCCGGGTAGAGGGGGATCGGGCACCCCTCCACTTT. Its translation: CASSRVEGDRAPLHF.

The V gene is TRBV19, the J gene TRBJ1-6, with 7 bases identical to TRBD1. This CDR3 contains 14 residues. Germline V lookup: CDR1 LNHDA, CDR2 SQIVND (reference sequence). V lost 7 bases and J lost 10; bases outside the gene matches: 10. Here the CDR3 reads CASNFRQGRSPLHF. CDR3 nucleotides: TGTGCCAGTAACTTCCGACAGGGAAGGTCACCCCTCCACTTT.

V is TRBV28 and J is TRBJ1-1; 7 bases align to TRBD1. The CDR3 loop spans 12 amino acids. Germline CDR1 reads MDHEN; CDR2 reads SYDVKM. V lost 1 base and J lost 8; bases outside the gene matches: 1. As DNA, the CDR3 is TGTGCCAGCAGTTTATCGACAGGGGAAGCTTTCTTT. This sequence encodes CASSLSTGEAFF.

The chain uses TRBV29-1 and TRBJ2-7; D not certain. CDR3 size: 11 residues. Trimming took off 1 base at V and 2 bases at J, with 3 bases between the two ends. Germline V gene lookup returns CDR1 SQVTM and CDR2 ANQGSEA. CDR3 sequence reads: CSVEAAYEQYF. The CDR3 DNA reads as TGCAGCGTTGAAGCAGCCTACGAGCAGTACTTC.

This clone has more than one count but fewer than ten. The chain employs TRBV30 and TRBJ2-3; a possible D gene is TRBD2 (6 bases). This CDR3 region has 15 residues. CDR1 and CDR2 (germline): GTSNPN, SVGIG (reference sequence). V was trimmed by 2 bases and J by 1 base, leaving 13 bases between them. The CDR3 DNA reads as TGTGCCTGGAGTCTACTAGCAGATGGCACAGATACGCAGTATTTT. This sequence encodes CAWSLLADGTDTQYF.

In its sample, this clone was seen a few times. This chain's CDR3 is CASSEPGTNEKLFF. In nucleotides, the CDR3 is TGTGCCAGCAGTGAACCAGGGACTAATGAAAAACTGTTTTTT. The chain uses TRBV2 and TRBJ1-4; weak D call: TRBD1 (5 bases). V was pared by 2 bases and J by 2 bases, with 6 bases between. The CDR3 is 14 amino acids. The germline gives CDR1 SNHLY, CDR2 FYNNEI. Combining the CDR3 with reference TRBV2 and TRBJ1-4 gives the whole variable domain EPEVTQTPSHQVTQMGQEVILRCVPISNHLYFYWYRQILGQKVEFLVSFYNNEISEKSEIFDDQFSVERPDGSNFTLKIRSTKLEDSAMYFCASSEPGTNEKLFFGSGTQLSVL.

The V call is TRBV4-1, the J call TRBJ2-5; possibly TRBD2 for D (6 bases). V lost 4 bases, J lost 4 bases, and 10 bases lay in between. The CDR3 runs to 13 residues. Germline-derived CDR1 and CDR2 are MGHRA and YSYEKL. The DNA of the CDR3 is TGCGCCAGCAGCCCGGGACTGTTAGAGACCCAGTACTTC. Its protein product is CASSPGLLETQYF.

The chain has TRBV7-3 and TRBJ1-1; TRBD1 might be the D (5 bases). The CDR3 extends over 14 amino acids. V was shortened by 2 bases and J by 1 base, with 8 bases between the two germline ends. Germline V gene lookup returns CDR1 SGHTA and CDR2 FQGTGA. The DNA of the CDR3 is TGTGCCAGCAGCTTAGGACATCAGAACACTGAAGCTTTCTTT. Translating it yields CASSLGHQNTEAFF.

This clone has just a few counts. The chain recombines TRBV9 with TRBJ2-1; TRBD2 is a possible D gene (6 bases). Germline V gives CDR1 SGDLS, CDR2 YYNGEE. The CDR3 is 15 amino acids. The germline V and J ends were trimmed by 4 bases and 5 bases, with 16 bases remaining between them. The CDR3 protein is CASSSDPLANNEQFF. As DNA, the CDR3 is TGTGCCAGCAGCTCAGACCCTCTAGCGAACAATGAGCAGTTCTTC. Full variable domain (outside the CDR3, taken from reference TRBV9 and TRBJ2-1): DSGVTQTPKHLITATGQRVTLRCSPRSGDLSVYWYQQSLDQGLQFLIQYYNGEERAKGNILERFSAQQFPDLHSELNLSSLELGDSALYFCASSSDPLANNEQFFGPGTRLTVL.

This clone was counted only a few times. This chain uses TRBV30 with TRBJ2-1; perhaps TRBD1 as D (6 bases). From germline, CDR1 is GTSNPN and CDR2 SVGIG (reference sequence). The CDR3 spans 13 residues. The V gene lost 8 bases and the J gene lost 4 bases, with 15 bases spanning the gap. CDR3 loop: CARTGKGYNEQFF. The CDR3 nucleotides are TGTGCCAGAACAGGGAAGGGTTACAATGAGCAGTTCTTC. The variable domain in full, with the rest retrieved from reference TRBV30 and TRBJ2-1, is SQTIHQWPATLVQPVGSPLSLECTVEGTSNPNLYWYRQAAGRGLQLLFYSVGIGQISSEVPQNLSASRPQDRQFILSSKKLLLSDSGFYLCARTGKGYNEQFFGPGTRLTVL.